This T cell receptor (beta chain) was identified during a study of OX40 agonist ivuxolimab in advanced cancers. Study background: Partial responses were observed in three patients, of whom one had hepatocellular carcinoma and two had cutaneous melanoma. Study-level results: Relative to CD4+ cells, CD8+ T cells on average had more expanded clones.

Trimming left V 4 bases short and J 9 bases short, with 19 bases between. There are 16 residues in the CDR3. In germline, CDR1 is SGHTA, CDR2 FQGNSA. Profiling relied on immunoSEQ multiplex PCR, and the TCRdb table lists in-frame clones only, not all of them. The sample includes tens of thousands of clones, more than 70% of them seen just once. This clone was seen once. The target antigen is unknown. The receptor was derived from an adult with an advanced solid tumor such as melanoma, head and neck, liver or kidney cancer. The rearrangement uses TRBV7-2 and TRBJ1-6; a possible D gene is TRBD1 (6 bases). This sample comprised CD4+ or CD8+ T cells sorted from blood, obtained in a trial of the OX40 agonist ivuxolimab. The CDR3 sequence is CASSYVAGARSSPLHF. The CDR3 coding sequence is TGTGCCAGCAGCTACGTTGCGGGGGCCCGCAGTTCACCCCTCCACTTT. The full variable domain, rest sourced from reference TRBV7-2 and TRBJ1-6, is GAGVSQSPSNKVTEKGKDVELRCDPISGHTALYWYRQSLGQGLEFLIYFQGNSAPDKSGLPSDRFSAERTGGSVSTLTIQRTQQEDSAVYLCASSYVAGARSSPLHFGNGTRLTVT.